These 8 T cell receptor beta chains came from one sample sequenced in a study of response to subunit inactivated influenza vaccine (dated 2018 in TCRdb). The library came from RT-PCR. TCRdb records Illumina HiSeq 2500 as the sequencer. The public reads were reprocessed in TCRdb via fastp at Q25 and MiXCR, keeping in-frame beta chains. Every CDR3 protein is listed once, alongside the most common genes and DNA of its rows. This sample gives roughly 500,000 distinct CDR3 sequences in total; about 15% of them show up just once. The top ten clones comprise approximately 3% of the sample. This sample comprised CD4+ T cells sorted from PBMCs, obtained roughly 24 months after vaccination. The source is a man aged 50-75 years who received an inactivated influenza vaccine. Donor details come from another sample of the same person, matched by shared clones.

Ten or more counts support this clonotype. This rearrangement joins TRBV10-3 to TRBJ1-6, with D possibly TRBD1 on 5 matching bases. V dropped 6 bases and J dropped 7 bases, with 13 bases sitting between them. This CDR3 contains 14 residues. Germline lookup yields CDR1 ENHRY and CDR2 SYGVKD. CDR3 loop: CAIRAGRENSPLHF. The CDR3 nucleotides are TGTGCCATCAGGGCGGGACGGGAAAATTCACCCCTCCACTTT.

V gene TRBV5-1 combines with J gene TRBJ2-5; 9 bases are a match to TRBD1. Germline-derived CDR1 and CDR2 are SGHRS and YFSETQ. The junction had 7 bases not matched to a gene; V was cut back by 3 bases and J by 1 base. This CDR3 is 16 amino acids long. CDR3 sequence reads: CASSYTGTGSQETQYF. The CDR3 coding sequence is TGCGCCAGCAGCTATACCGGGACAGGGTCCCAAGAGACCCAGTACTTC.

This clonotype has at least ten counts. The V gene is TRBV7-9, the J gene TRBJ1-5, with 10 nucleotides matching TRBD1. V gave up 5 bases and J gave up 7 bases; unmatched junction bases: 8. CDR1 is SEHNR and CDR2 is FQNEAQ in the germline V gene (reference sequence). The CDR3 loop spans 15 amino acids. CDR3 sequence: CASSPMGDRGQPQHF. DNA of the CDR3: TGTGCCAGCAGCCCTATGGGGGACAGGGGACAGCCCCAGCATTTT.

The chain has TRBV6-5 and TRBJ2-5; D may be TRBD2 (6 bases). The germline V gene encodes CDR1 MNHEY and CDR2 SVGAGI. V gave up 3 bases and J gave up 4 bases, with 12 bases separating them. The CDR3 runs 14 residues. CDR3 sequence: CASSYGPAGETQYF. The CDR3, as DNA: TGTGCCAGCAGTTATGGGCCAGCGGGAGAGACCCAGTACTTC.

This clonotype was observed at least ten times. The rearrangement uses TRBV12-3 or TRBV12-4 and TRBJ1-3; D unclear. The CDR3 length is 14 residues. Trimming shortened V by 7 bases and J by 1 base, and 11 bases separated the two germline ends. CDR3 nucleotide sequence: TGTGCCAGCACCCGAGAGGGTTCTGGAAACACCATATATTTT. This sequence encodes CASTREGSGNTIYF.

The J gene is TRBJ1-5, the V gene TRBV20-1; D perhaps matches TRBD1 (6 bases). Looked up from germline, CDR1 is DFQATT and CDR2 is SNEGSKA (reference sequence). Trimming pared 4 bases from V and 4 bases from J, leaving 14 bases between. CDR3 length equals 14 residues. CDR3 sequence: CSATPPQGNQPQHF. The CDR3 bases are TGCAGTGCTACCCCCCCGCAGGGGAATCAGCCCCAGCATTTT.

This chain's CDR3 is CAIGLAGGSGEQFF. In DNA, the CDR3 is TGTGCCATAGGACTAGCGGGGGGGAGCGGTGAGCAGTTCTTC. V gene TRBV10-3 combines with J gene TRBJ2-1; the match to TRBD2 covers 15 bases. Germline CDR1 reads ENHRY; CDR2 reads SYGVKD. The CDR3 is 14 residues long. Losses at the gene ends were 9 bases for V and 9 bases for J; bases not matched to a gene: 6.

This clonotype was recorded many times. The chain is built from TRBV12-3 or TRBV12-4 and TRBJ1-4, with D perhaps matching TRBD1 (5 bases). The CDR3 runs 14 residues. V was cut by 5 bases and J by 10 bases, with 17 bases left in between. The CDR3 region has the DNA TGTGCCAGCAGTCTGGGACCCGAAAGGGGAAAACTGTTTTTT. It codes for CASSLGPERGKLFF.